Below, 8 T cell receptor beta chains from the same sample are listed, as sequenced in a study of T cells in Graves' hyperthyroidism and ophthalmopathy. Template material for amplifying TCR beta CDR3 regions consisted of RNA transcripts. First-round RT-PCR of the TCR CDR3 relied on the HTBI primer set. TCRdb reprocessed the multiplex PCR reads via MiXCR and lists one record per CDR3 protein. Among 500,000 or so distinct CDR3 sequences listed, 15% to 20% were seen once. The sample was blood. These TCRs come from a woman in her 30s with Graves' ophthalmopathy.

Ten or more counts support this clonotype. The chain links TRBV28 to TRBJ2-1, with TRBD1 as a possible D gene (7 bases). CDR1 MDHEN and CDR2 SYDVKM come from the germline V gene. Trimming pared 4 bases from V and 4 bases from J, leaving 14 bases between. The CDR3 has 15 residues. The CDR3 protein is CASSSYRGLYNEQFF. Here the CDR3 DNA reads TGTGCCAGCAGTTCATACAGGGGACTTTACAATGAGCAGTTCTTC.

This clonotype has at least ten counts. This chain joins TRBV30 and TRBJ1-4; D not certain. CDR1 GTSNPN and CDR2 SVGIG come from the germline V gene (reference sequence). The CDR3 is 15 amino acids. Trimming took 0 bases from V and 10 from J, leaving 18 bases between them. The CDR3 DNA sequence: TGTGCCTGGAGTGTACGGATAGGGCCGTCAGGAAAACTGTTTTTT. This translates into CAWSVRIGPSGKLFF.

The table lists this clonotype with a few counts. The gene calls are TRBV19 and TRBJ2-1, with 7 nucleotides matching TRBD1. Germline V gives CDR1 LNHDA, CDR2 SQIVND (reference sequence). V lost 7 bases and J lost 5; bases outside the gene matches: 8. This CDR3 contains 14 residues. In nucleotides, the CDR3 is TGTGCCAGTACCCGACAGACAGGGAACAATGAGCAGTTCTTC. It translates to CASTRQTGNNEQFF.

This clonotype was seen at least ten times. This chain connects TRBV12-3 or TRBV12-4 to TRBJ1-6; the D is unclear. Trimming pared 5 bases from V and 14 bases from J, leaving 19 bases between. CDR3 size: 14 residues. CDR3 sequence reads: CASSQDRLFGSLHF. The CDR3 DNA reads as TGTGCCAGCAGTCAGGACCGCCTGTTTGGGTCCCTCCACTTT.

This clonotype has more than one count but fewer than ten. V and J are TRBV9 and TRBJ2-3, with D possibly TRBD2 on 6 matching bases. The V gene's germline CDR1 is SGDLS and CDR2 YYNGEE. V lost 0 bases and J lost 6, with 11 bases in between. The CDR3 runs to 14 residues. The CDR3: CASSVGGGHDTQYF. CDR3 DNA: TGTGCCAGCAGCGTAGGCGGAGGGCATGATACGCAGTATTTT.

This clonotype has more than one count but fewer than ten. V and J are TRBV19 and TRBJ1-1; D is possibly TRBD1 (5 bases). The V end lost 1 base, the J end lost 11 bases, and 14 bases lay between the germline ends. Germline V gene lookup returns CDR1 LNHDA and CDR2 SQIVND (reference sequence). The CDR3 extends over 13 amino acids. CDR3 region: CASSIGQTPAAFF. The CDR3, as DNA: TGTGCCAGTAGTATAGGACAGACGCCCGCGGCTTTCTTT. The whole variable domain, remainder taken from reference TRBV19 and TRBJ1-1, is DGGITQSPKYLFRKEGQNVTLSCEQNLNHDAMYWYRQDPGQGLRLIYYSQIVNDFQKGDIAEGYSVSREKKESFPLTVTSAQKNPTAFYLCASSIGQTPAAFFGQGTRLTVV.

The chain carries TRBV9 and TRBJ2-2, with no clear D. V lost 1 base and J lost 0, with 1 base in between. The CDR3 is 13 amino acids. Germline assignment: CDR1 SGDLS and CDR2 YYNGEE. Here the CDR3 DNA reads TGTGCCAGCAGCGTATCGAACACCGGGGAGCTGTTTTTT. The encoded protein is CASSVSNTGELFF.

Of note for this clonotype: Just one base apart from a much larger clone, this may be a read error. The chain carries TRBV5-1 and TRBJ1-2; D gene ambiguous. Trimming stripped 0 bases from V and 10 bases from J, with 22 bases between. This CDR3 is built from 16 residues. Germline V lookup: CDR1 SGHRS, CDR2 YFSETQ. The chain's CDR3 is CASSLAPKRTWNDYTF. CDR3 nucleotide sequence: TGCGCCAGCAGCTTGGCCCCAAAGAGGACTTGGAATGACTACACCTTC.